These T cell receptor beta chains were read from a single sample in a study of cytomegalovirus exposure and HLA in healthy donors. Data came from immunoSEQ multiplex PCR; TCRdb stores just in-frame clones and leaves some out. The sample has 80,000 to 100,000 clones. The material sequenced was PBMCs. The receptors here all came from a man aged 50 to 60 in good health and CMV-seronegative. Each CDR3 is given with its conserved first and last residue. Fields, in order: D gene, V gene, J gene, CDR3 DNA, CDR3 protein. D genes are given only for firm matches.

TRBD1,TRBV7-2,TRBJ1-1,TGTGCCAGCAGCTTGGGACAGATGGGGACTGAAGCTTTCTTT,CASSLGQMGTEAFF
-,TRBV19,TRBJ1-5,TGTGCCAGTAGTACAGGGGGCAATCAGCCCCAGCATTTT,CASSTGGNQPQHF
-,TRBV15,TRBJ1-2,TGTGCCACCAGCAGAGGGTCGGGGGAAGGCTACACCTTC,CATSRGSGEGYTF
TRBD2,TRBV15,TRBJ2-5,TGTGCCACCAGCAGAGAGTCCGGGGGGGCGTGGGAGACCCAGTACTTC,CATSRESGGAWETQYF
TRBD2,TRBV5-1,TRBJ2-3,TGCGCCAGCAGCTGGACTAGCGGGGGAGTAGATACGCAGTATTTT,CASSWTSGGVDTQYF
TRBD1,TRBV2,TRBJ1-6,TGTGCCAGCAGTAAGGGCACTAGACAGGGGGTTTCACCCCTCCACTTT,CASSKGTRQGVSPLHF
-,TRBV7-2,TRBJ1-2,TGTGCCAGCAGCTCGGGGGGAGGGCTGTCGAACTATGGCTACACCTTC,CASSSGGGLSNYGYTF
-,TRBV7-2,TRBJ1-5,TGTGCCAGCAGCTTAGAATTCGAGGGGGATCAGCCCCAGCATTTT,CASSLEFEGDQPQHF
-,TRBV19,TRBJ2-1,TGTGCCAGTAGTATAGGGCAGGGCTCCTACAATGAGCAGTTCTTC,CASSIGQGSYNEQFF
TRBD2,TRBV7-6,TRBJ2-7,TGTGCCAGCAGCTTCATCACCGGACTAGCGGGGGCCAGGGAGCAGTACTTC,CASSFITGLAGAREQYF
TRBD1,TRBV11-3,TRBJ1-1,TGTGCCAGCAGTAAACAGGGGGCAACTGAAGCTTTCTTT,CASSKQGATEAFF
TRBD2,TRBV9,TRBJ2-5,TGTGCCAGCAGCGTAGGGACTAGCGGGGGGCTCCAAGAGACCCAGTACTTC,CASSVGTSGGLQETQYF
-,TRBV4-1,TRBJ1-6,TGCGCCAGCAGCCCCTATGGACAGTTTTATAATTCACCCCTCCACTTT,CASSPYGQFYNSPLHF
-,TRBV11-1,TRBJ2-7,TGTGCCAGCAGCTCCTCAATAGCCTACGAGCAGTACTTC,CASSSSIAYEQYF
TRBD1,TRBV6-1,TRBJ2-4,TGTGCCAGCAGTGACGCAGGGGGCCGAATTCAGTACTTC,CASSDAGGRIQYF
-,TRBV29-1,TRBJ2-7,TGCAGCGTTGAAGCAGGTTCCTACGAGCAGTACTTC,CSVEAGSYEQYF
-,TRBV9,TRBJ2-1,TGTGCCAGCAGCGGAGGGGGGGGGCGCGATGAGCAGTTCTTC,CASSGGGGRDEQFF
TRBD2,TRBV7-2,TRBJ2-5,TGTGCCAGCAGAAATAGCGGGGGGAGGGAGACCCAGTACTTC,CASRNSGGRETQYF
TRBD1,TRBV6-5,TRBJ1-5,TGTGCCAGCGGACAGGGCCGCAATCAGCCCCAGCATTTT,CASGQGRNQPQHF
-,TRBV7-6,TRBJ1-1,TGTGCCAGCAGCTTAGGGGTCCCAGGCAGGGACACTGAAGCTTTCTTT,CASSLGVPGRDTEAFF
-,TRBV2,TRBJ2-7,TGTGCCAGCAGGGGGGACAGGGAATTAGCGGGGGCCGGCTCCTACGAGCAGTACTTC,CASRGDRELAGAGSYEQYF
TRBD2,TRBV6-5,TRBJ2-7,TGTGCCAGCAGTTACTCCCTAGCGGGGGGAGTCTACGAGCAGTACTTC,CASSYSLAGGVYEQYF
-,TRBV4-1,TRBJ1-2,TGCGCCAGCAGCCAAGTCGGAGGGGCCTATGGCTACACCTTC,CASSQVGGAYGYTF
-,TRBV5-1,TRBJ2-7,TGCGCCAGCAGCTTGGACGCGGAGCAGTACTTC,CASSLDAEQYF
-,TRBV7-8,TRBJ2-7,TGTGCCAGCAGCTTCCAGGGCGGGACCTACGAGCAGTACTTC,CASSFQGGTYEQYF
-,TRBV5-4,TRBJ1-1,TGTGCCAGCAGCTTGGGCCGCCAGACGGGGTTAGCTTTCTTT,CASSLGRQTGLAFF
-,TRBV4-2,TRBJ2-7,TGTGCCAGCAGCCAAGATCCCGACGAGCAGTACTTC,CASSQDPDEQYF
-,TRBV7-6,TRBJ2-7,TGTGCCAGCAGCTTAGCGCACACGGGGGGCCTAATCGGCGAGCAGTACTTC,CASSLAHTGGLIGEQYF
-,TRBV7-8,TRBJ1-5,TGTGCCAGCAGCTCTAGTAATAGCAATCAGCCCCAGCATTTT,CASSSSNSNQPQHF
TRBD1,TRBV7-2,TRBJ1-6,TGTGCCAGCAGCGCCGACAGGGGGAATTCACCCCTCCACTTT,CASSADRGNSPLHF
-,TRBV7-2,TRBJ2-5,TGTGCCAGCAGCTTAGCGCTTCGGGGGAAGGGAGAGACCCAGTACTTC,CASSLALRGKGETQYF
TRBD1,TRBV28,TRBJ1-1,TGTGCCAGCAGCCTCAACAGGGGAGCTTTCTTT,CASSLNRGAFF
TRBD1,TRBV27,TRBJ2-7,TGTGCCAGCAGTTTTGTGCCGACAGGGTCCTACGAGCAGTACTTC,CASSFVPTGSYEQYF
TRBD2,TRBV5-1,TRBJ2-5,TGCGCCAGCAGCCGAGGACTAGCGGGGGGTCTTCGGCAAGAGACCCAGTACTTC,CASSRGLAGGLRQETQYF
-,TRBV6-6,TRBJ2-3,TGTGCCAGCAGTTACATCGGAGATACGCAGTATTTT,CASSYIGDTQYF
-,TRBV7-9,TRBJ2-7,TGTGCCAGCAGCTTGACTAGGGACGGATTACACTACGAGCAGTACTTC,CASSLTRDGLHYEQYF
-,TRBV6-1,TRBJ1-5,TGTGCCAGCAGTACTGGTGGTGGCAATCAGCCCCAGCATTTT,CASSTGGGNQPQHF
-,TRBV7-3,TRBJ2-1,TGTGCCAGCAGCTTAATGGGGGGGGCCAATGAGCAGTTCTTC,CASSLMGGANEQFF
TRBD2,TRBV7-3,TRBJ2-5,TGTGCCAGCAGCTTTTCTACTAGCGGGGGAGAGACCCAGTACTTC,CASSFSTSGGETQYF
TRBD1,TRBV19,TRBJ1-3,TGTGCCAGTAGTTACAGGGGGGACGGAAACACCATATATTTT,CASSYRGDGNTIYF
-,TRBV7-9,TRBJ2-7,TGTGCCAGCAGCTTAGAGGAGCCCCTTACTTACGAGCAGTACTTC,CASSLEEPLTYEQYF
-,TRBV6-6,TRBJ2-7,TGTGCCAGCAGTTACTCGATGACCGATTTGGGCCACGAGCAGTACTTC,CASSYSMTDLGHEQYF
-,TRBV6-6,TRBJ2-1,TGTGCCAGCAGGCTGCATCAGGGAGGTGAGCAGTTCTTC,CASRLHQGGEQFF
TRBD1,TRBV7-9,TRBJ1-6,TGTGCCAGCAGTACGGGACAGGGAGGAGGTAATTCACCCCTCCACTTT,CASSTGQGGGNSPLHF
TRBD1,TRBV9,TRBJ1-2,TGTGCCAGCACCCCGGGACAGGGATATGGCTACACCTTC,CASTPGQGYGYTF
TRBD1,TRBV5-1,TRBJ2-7,TGCGCCAGCAGCTTGGGTGGGACAGGGGGCTACGAGCAGTACTTC,CASSLGGTGGYEQYF
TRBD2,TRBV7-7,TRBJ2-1,TGTGCTACCGGGGAGCGGGGGCCTAACAATGAGCAGTTCTTC,CATGERGPNNEQFF